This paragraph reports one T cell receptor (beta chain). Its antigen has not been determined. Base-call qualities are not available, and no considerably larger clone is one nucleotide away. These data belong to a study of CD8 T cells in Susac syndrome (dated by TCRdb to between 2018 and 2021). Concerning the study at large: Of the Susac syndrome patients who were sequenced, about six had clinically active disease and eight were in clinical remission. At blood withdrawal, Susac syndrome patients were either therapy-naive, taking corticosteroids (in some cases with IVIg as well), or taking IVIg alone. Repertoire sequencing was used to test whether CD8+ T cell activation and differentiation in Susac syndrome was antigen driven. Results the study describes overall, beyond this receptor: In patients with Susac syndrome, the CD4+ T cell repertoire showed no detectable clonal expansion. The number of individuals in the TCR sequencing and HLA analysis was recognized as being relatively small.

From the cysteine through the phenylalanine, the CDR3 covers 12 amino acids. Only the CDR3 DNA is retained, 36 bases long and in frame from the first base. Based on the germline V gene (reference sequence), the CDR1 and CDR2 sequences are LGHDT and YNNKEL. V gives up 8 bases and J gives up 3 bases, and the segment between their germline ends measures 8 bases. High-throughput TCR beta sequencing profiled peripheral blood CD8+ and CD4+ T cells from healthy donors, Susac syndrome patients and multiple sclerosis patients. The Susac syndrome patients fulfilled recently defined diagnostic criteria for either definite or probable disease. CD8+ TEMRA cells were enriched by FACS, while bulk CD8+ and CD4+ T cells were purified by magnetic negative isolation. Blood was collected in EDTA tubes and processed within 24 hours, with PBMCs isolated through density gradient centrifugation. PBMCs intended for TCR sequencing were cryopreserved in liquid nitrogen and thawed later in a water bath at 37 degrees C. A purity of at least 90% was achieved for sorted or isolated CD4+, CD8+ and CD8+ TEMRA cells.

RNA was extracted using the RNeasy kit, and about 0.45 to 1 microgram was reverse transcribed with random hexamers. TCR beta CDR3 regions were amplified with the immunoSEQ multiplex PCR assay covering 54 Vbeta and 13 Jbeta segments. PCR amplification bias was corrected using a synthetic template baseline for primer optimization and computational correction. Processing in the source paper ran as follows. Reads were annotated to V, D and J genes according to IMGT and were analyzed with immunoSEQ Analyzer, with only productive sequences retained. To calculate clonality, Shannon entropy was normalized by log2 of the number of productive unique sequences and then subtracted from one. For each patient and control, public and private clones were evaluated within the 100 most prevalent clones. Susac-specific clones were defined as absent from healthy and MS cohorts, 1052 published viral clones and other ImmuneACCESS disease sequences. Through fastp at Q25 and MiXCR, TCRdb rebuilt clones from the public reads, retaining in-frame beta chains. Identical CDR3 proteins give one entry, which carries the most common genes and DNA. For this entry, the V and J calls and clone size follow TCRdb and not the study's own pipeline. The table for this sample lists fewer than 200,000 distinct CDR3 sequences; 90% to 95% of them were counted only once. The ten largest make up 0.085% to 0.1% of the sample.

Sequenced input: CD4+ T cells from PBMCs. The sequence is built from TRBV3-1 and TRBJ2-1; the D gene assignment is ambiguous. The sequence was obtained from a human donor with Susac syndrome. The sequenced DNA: TGTGCCAGCTCAAAGATCTACAATGAGCAGTTCTTC. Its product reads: CASSKIYNEQFF.